This TCR beta chain comes out of a study of memory CD4+ T cells and cytomegalovirus serostatus (dated by TCRdb to about 2019). Broadly, across the study: The cohort included approximately 35 healthy adults from Belgium, of whom 9 were CMV seropositive and approximately 25 were CMV seronegative. CD4+ memory TCRbeta repertoires of a Belgian cohort with known cytomegalovirus serostatus were sequenced in order to replicate a published TCR-based CMV serostatus classifier.

Overall study outcomes, separate from this receptor: For predicting CMV serostatus, the median bootstrapped AUC was 0.95 using the original framework and around 0.91 using a US-trained random forest. Results were interpreted as suggesting that the CMV-associated TCR signature is largely present in the CD4+ memory repertoire. Of fewer than 200 previously reported CMV-associated TCRbeta sequences, 67 appeared in the CD4+ memory repertoires, each in one to five individuals. A median bootstrapped AUC of 0.95 with a 95% CI of 0.76-1.00 was achieved on the Belgian cohort by the original-framework classifier. Only CD4+CD45RO+ memory cells were sequenced, in contrast to the original study, in which naive and memory CD4+ and CD8+ populations were covered.

Comment on this clone: The antigen it recognizes is unknown. Base quality data are lacking; no much larger clone is found one base away.

V and J lose 4 bases and 4 bases, and a span of 17 bases separates them. Sequences SGHRS (CDR1) and YFSETQ (CDR2) are obtained from the germline V gene. Inclusive of the bounding cysteine and phenylalanine, the CDR3 is 15 residues long. Of all the DNA, just the CDR3 is kept, 45 bases in frame from base 1. The Quick-DNA Microprep Kit was used to extract genomic DNA from the sorted cells. TCRbeta DNA was amplified with the immunoSEQ hsTCRbeta kit following the manufacturer's protocol. TCRbeta libraries were sequenced on an Illumina MiSeq instrument. Per the source publication's procedure: Once out-of-frame sequences had been removed, more than 2 million distinct TCRbeta sequences were left, which works out to an average of roughly 72,000 per individual. Each individual was scored by the count of roughly 160 previously reported CMV-associated TCRbeta sequences and the total productive distinct TCRbeta count. A beta-binomial model was reimplemented in Python, and scikit-learn random forests with default parameters were trained on US cohort data. Classifier performance on the Belgian cohort was reported as the median AUC with percentile confidence intervals calculated over 10,000 bootstrap iterations. TCRdb obtained this table from immuneACCESS and retained in-frame rearrangements with V and J assigned. These tables miss some clones; where compared with another copy, unresolved V genes account for less than half of the shortfall, and the remainder is unexplained. Clone size and the V and J calls come from that table; the DNA yielded D and trimming. In all, the sample holds about 61,000 clones, and over 60% of those were seen once. In total, the top ten clones hold around 0.58% of the sample.

A FACSAria II was used to sort memory CD4+ T cells, defined as single viable CD3+CD4+CD8-CD45RO+ cells. CMV serostatus was determined with a Roche Elecsys assay detecting serum IgG against CMV pp150, pp28, p38 and p52. After the samples were thawed, total CD4+ T cells were enriched through positive selection using CD4 magnetic microbeads. The samples came from a different study that was designed specifically to examine the CD4+ T cell memory repertoire. Peripheral blood mononuclear cells were isolated and cryopreserved according to standard operating procedures, and serum was stored at -80 degrees C. Staining used CD3-PerCP (BW264/56), CD4-APC (RPA-T4), CD45RO-PE (UCHT1) and CD8-Pacific Orange (3B5) antibodies, with Sytox blue excluding non-viable cells.

The V gene is TRBV5-1 and the J gene is TRBJ1-2, and perhaps TRBD1 as D gene, on 5 matching bases. The origin of this receptor is an adult in good health and CMV-seronegative. Some clones in this sample may be carry-over from other donors' samples. Sequencing input: memory CD4+ T cells from blood. The CDR3 reads as follows: CASSPTGGGIYGYTF. The DNA reads as follows: TGCGCCAGCAGCCCAACCGGGGGGGGAATCTATGGCTACACCTTC.